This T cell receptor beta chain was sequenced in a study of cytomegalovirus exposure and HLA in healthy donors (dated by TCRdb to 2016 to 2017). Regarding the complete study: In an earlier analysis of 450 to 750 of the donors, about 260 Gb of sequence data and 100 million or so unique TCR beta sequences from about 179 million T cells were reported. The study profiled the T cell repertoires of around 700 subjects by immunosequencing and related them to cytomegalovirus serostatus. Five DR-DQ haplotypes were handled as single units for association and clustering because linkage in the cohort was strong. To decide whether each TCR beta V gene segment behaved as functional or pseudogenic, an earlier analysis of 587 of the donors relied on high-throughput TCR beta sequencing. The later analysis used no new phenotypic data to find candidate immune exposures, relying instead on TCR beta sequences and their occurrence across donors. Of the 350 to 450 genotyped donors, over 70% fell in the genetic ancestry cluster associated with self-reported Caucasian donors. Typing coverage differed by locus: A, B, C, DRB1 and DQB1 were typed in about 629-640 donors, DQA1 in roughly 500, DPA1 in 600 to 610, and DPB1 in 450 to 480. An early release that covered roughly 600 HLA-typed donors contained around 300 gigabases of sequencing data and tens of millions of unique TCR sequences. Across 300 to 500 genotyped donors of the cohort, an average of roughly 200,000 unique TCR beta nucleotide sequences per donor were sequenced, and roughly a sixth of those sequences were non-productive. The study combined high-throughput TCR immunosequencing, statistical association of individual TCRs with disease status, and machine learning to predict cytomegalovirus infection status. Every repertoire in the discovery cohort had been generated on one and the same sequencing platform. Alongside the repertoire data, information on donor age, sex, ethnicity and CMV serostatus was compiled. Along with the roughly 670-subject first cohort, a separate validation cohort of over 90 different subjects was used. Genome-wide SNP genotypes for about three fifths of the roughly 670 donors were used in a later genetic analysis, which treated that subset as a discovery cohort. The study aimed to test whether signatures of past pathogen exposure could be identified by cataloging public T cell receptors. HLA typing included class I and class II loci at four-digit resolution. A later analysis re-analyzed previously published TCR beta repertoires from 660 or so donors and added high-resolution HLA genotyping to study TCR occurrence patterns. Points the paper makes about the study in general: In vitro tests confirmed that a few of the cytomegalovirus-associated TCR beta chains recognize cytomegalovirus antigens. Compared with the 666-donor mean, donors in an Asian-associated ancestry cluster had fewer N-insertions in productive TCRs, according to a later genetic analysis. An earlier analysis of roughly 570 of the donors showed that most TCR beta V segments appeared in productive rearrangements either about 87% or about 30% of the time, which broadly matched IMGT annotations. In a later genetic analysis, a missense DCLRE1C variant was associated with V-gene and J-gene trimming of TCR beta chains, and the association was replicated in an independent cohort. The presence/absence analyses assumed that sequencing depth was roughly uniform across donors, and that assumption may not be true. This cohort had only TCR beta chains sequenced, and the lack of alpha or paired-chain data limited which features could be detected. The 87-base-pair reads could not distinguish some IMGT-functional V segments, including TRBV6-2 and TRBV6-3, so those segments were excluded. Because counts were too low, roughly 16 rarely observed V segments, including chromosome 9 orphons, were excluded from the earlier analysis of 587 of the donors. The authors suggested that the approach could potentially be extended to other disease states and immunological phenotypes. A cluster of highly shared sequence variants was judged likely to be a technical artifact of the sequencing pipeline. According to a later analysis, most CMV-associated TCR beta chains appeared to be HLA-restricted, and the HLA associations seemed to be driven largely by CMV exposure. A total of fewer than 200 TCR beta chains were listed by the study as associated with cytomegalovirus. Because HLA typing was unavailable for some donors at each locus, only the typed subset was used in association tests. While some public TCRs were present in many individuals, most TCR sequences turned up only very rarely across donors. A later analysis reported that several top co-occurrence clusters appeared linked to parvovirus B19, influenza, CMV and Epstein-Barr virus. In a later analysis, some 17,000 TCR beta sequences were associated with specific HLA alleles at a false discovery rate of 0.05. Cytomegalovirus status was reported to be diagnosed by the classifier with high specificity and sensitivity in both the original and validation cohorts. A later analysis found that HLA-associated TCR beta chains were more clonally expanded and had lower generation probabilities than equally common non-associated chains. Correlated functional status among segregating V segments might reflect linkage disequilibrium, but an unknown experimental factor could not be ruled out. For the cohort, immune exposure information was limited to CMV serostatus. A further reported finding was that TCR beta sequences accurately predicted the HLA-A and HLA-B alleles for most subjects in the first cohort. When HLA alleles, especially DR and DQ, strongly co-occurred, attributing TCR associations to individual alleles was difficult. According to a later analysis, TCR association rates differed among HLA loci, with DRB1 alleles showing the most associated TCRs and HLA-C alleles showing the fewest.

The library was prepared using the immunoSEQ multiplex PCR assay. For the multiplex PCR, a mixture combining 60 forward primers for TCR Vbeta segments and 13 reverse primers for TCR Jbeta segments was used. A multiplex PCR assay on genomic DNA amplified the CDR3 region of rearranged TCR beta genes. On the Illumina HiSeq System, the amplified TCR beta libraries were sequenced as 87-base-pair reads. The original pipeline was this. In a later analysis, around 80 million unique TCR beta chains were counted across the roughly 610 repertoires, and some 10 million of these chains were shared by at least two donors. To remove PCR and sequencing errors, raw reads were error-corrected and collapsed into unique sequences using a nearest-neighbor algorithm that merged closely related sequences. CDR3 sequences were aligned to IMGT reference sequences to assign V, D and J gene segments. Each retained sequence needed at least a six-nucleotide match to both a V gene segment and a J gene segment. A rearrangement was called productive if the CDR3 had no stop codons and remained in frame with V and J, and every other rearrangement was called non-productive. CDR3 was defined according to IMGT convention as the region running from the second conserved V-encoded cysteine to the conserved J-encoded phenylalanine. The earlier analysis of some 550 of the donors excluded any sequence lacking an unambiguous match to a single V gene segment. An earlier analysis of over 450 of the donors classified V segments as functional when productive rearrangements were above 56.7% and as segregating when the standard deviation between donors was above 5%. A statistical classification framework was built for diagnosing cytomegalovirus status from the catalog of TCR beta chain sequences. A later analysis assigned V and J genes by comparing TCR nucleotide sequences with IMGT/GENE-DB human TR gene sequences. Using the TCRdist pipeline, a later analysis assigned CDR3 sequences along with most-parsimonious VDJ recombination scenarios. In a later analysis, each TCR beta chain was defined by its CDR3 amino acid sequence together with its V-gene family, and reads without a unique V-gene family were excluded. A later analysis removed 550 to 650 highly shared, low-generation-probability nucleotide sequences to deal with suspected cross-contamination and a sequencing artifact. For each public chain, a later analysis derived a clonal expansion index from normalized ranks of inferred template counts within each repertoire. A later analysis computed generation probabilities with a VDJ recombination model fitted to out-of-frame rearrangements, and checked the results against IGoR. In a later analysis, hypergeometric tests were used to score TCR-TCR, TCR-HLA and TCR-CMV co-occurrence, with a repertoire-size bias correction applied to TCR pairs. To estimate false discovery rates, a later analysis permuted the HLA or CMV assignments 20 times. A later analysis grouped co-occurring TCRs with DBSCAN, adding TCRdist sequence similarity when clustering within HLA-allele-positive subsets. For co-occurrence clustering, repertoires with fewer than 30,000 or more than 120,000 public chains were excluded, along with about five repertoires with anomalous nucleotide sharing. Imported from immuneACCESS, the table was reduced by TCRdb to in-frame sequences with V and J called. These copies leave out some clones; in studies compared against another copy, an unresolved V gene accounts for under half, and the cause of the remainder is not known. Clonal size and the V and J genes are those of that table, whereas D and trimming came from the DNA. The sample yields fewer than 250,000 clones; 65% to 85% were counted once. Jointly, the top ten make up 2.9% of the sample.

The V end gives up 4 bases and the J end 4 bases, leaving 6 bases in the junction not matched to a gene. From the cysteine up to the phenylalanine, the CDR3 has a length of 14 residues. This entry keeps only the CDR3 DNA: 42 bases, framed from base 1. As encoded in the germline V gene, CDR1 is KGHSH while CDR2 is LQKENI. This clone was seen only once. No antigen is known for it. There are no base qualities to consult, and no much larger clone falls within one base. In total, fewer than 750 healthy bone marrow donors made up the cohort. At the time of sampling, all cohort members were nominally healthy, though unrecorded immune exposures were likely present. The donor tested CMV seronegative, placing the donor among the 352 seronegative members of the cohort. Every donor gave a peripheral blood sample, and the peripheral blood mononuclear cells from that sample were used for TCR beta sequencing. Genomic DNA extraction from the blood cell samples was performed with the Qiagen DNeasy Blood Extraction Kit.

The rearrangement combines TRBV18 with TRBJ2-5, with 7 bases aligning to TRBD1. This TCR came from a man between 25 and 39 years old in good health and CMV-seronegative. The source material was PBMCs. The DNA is TGTGCCAGCTCACAGGAGACAGGGCTAGAGACCCAGTACTTC. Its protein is CASSQETGLETQYF.